This T cell receptor (beta chain) originates from a study of blood T cell repertoires in COVID-19. For the study at large: Material from acute and convalescent COVID-19 was sourced from the United States, Italy and Spain. PBMCs, B-cell-depleted T cells, or T cells provided the cDNA or gDNA that made up the material.

Germline V gene data show CDR1 as MNHEY and CDR2 as SVGAGI. The CDR3 runs 16 residues. The V gene lost 4 bases and the J gene lost 1 base, with 16 bases spanning the gap. TCRdb's copy holds only in-frame clones and misses some; the assay was immunoSEQ multiplex PCR. Here the sample spans hundreds of thousands of clones, 90% being singletons. What was sequenced was peripheral blood. This chain connects TRBV6-5 to TRBJ1-2; maybe TRBD1 (6 bases). This sequence originates from a woman aged 18-29 years with acute or convalescent COVID-19. The CDR3 spells CASSSSRQEFNYGYTF. The CDR3 DNA reads as TGTGCCAGCAGTTCCTCGAGACAGGAGTTTAACTATGGCTACACCTTC.